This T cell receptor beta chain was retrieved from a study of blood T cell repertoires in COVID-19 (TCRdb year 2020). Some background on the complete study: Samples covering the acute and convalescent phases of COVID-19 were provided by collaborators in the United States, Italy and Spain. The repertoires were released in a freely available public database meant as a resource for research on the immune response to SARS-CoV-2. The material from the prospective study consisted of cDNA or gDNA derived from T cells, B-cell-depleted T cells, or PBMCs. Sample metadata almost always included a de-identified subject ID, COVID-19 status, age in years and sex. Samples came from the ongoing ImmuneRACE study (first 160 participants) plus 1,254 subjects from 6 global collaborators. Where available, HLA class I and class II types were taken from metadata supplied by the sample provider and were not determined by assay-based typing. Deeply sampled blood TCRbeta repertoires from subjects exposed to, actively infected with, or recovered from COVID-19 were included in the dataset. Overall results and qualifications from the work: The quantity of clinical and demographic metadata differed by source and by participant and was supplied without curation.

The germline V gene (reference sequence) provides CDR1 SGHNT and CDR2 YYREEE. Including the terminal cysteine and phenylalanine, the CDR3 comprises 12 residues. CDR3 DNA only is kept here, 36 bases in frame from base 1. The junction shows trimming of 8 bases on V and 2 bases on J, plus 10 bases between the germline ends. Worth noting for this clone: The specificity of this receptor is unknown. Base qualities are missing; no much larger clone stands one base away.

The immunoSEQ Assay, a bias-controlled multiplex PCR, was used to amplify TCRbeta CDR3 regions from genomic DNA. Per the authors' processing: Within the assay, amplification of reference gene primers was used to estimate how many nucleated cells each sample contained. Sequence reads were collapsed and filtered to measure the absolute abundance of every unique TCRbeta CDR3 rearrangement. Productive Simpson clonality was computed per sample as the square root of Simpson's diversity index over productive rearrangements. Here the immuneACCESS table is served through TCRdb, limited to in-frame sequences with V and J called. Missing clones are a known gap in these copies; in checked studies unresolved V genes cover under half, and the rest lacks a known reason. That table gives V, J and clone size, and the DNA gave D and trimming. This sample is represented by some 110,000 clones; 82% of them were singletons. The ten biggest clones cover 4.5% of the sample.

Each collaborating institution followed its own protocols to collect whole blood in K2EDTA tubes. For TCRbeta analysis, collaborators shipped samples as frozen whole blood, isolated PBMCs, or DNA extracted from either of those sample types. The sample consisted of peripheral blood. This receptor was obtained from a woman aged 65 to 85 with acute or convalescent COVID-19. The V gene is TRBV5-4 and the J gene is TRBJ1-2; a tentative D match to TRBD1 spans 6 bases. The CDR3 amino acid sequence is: CASTQGNYGYTF. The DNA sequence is TGTGCCAGTACCCAGGGGAACTATGGCTACACCTTC.